These T cell receptor beta chains were read from a single sample in a study of T-cell memory formation after mild COVID-19. TCRdb processed the 5' RACE reads anew with MiXCR; each CDR3 protein has one entry. Seen here are 430,000 or so distinct CDR3 sequences, 20% to 25% observed once, and the top ten hold around 13%. The sequencing sample was made of PBMCs or a T cell subset sorted from them (not recorded which). The receptor set was obtained from an adult woman who had mild COVID-19 (a few samples of this study predate the infection). Cell type and time point are not known. Each CDR3 is given with its conserved first and last residue. D genes are given only for firm matches. Size is omitted from some rows. Given values are once, few, many or a class for expanded clones.

j_call: TRBJ1-5
d_call: NA
clone_size: NA
v_call: TRBV6-5
cdr3_nt: TGTGCCAGCAGTTACTCGCGCGGAAGCAATCAGCCCCAGCATTTT
cdr3_aa: CASSYSRGSNQPQHF

j_call: TRBJ2-1
d_call: NA
clone_size: many
v_call: TRBV5-1
cdr3_nt: TGCGCCAGCAGCTCCGGGTTCTACAATGAGCAGTTCTTC
cdr3_aa: CASSSGFYNEQFF

j_call: TRBJ2-1
d_call: NA
clone_size: NA
v_call: TRBV30
cdr3_nt: TGTGCCTGGACGGGGCAAGTAGAGCAGTTCTTC
cdr3_aa: CAWTGQVEQFF

j_call: TRBJ2-1
d_call: TRBD2
clone_size: few
v_call: TRBV29-1
cdr3_nt: TGCAGCGTTGAAGGCGGGGGGGACAATGAGCAGTTCTTC
cdr3_aa: CSVEGGGDNEQFF

j_call: TRBJ2-1
d_call: TRBD2
clone_size: NA
v_call: TRBV5-1
cdr3_nt: TGCGCCAGCAGCTCGGGGACTAGCGGGAATCAGTACAATGAGCAGTTCTTC
cdr3_aa: CASSSGTSGNQYNEQFF

j_call: TRBJ2-1
d_call: NA
clone_size: few
v_call: TRBV25-1
cdr3_nt: TGTGCCAGCAGTGGAGGGGGGTCTGGTCCCTACAATGAGCAGTTCTTC
cdr3_aa: CASSGGGSGPYNEQFF

j_call: TRBJ2-3
d_call: TRBD1
clone_size: many
v_call: TRBV7-3
cdr3_nt: TGTGCCAGCAGTTCCGGGACAGGGGAGGATACGCAGTATTTT
cdr3_aa: CASSSGTGEDTQYF

j_call: TRBJ2-3
d_call: NA
clone_size: few
v_call: TRBV11-2
cdr3_nt: TGTGCCAGCAGCCATTTCACAGATACGCAGTATTTT
cdr3_aa: CASSHFTDTQYF

j_call: TRBJ1-2
d_call: NA
clone_size: NA
v_call: TRBV12-3/TRBV12-4
cdr3_nt: TGTGCCAGCAGCCACGCACGGGGGAGTGGCTACACCTTC
cdr3_aa: CASSHARGSGYTF

j_call: TRBJ2-7
d_call: NA
clone_size: few
v_call: TRBV4-1
cdr3_nt: TGCGCCAGCAGCCACCAACAGCCGGGCAGGGATGCGTCCTACGAGCAGTACTTC
cdr3_aa: CASSHQQPGRDASYEQYF

j_call: TRBJ2-2
d_call: NA
clone_size: few
v_call: TRBV21-1
cdr3_nt: TGTGCCAGCAGCAAACCCTCCCGGACCGCGAACACCGGGGAGCTGTTTTTT
cdr3_aa: CASSKPSRTANTGELFF

j_call: TRBJ2-7
d_call: NA
clone_size: NA
v_call: TRBV5-1
cdr3_nt: TGCGCCAGCAGCCCTCAGGTTCAGGGGCAATCCTACGAGCAGTACTTC
cdr3_aa: CASSPQVQGQSYEQYF

j_call: TRBJ1-5
d_call: NA
clone_size: few
v_call: TRBV3-1
cdr3_nt: TGTGCCAGCAGCCGGTCCACAGGGCAGGGTCAGCCCCAGCATTTT
cdr3_aa: CASSRSTGQGQPQHF

j_call: TRBJ2-7
d_call: NA
clone_size: NA
v_call: TRBV14
cdr3_nt: TGTGCCAGCAGCCAAGTTCTGGGTCCCTACGAGCAGTACTTC
cdr3_aa: CASSQVLGPYEQYF

j_call: TRBJ2-7
d_call: TRBD1
clone_size: NA
v_call: TRBV5-5
cdr3_nt: TGTGCCAGCGCCCGTAGACAGGGAAGCCACGAGCAGTACTTC
cdr3_aa: CASARRQGSHEQYF

j_call: TRBJ2-7
d_call: NA
clone_size: few
v_call: TRBV5-5
cdr3_nt: TGTGCCAGCAGCCTGAACGCAGGAACGGGGACCTACGAGCAGTACTTC
cdr3_aa: CASSLNAGTGTYEQYF

j_call: TRBJ2-3
d_call: TRBD2
clone_size: few
v_call: TRBV20-1
cdr3_nt: TGCAGTGCTACTCCCGGGACTACGGGGACAGATACGCAGTATTTT
cdr3_aa: CSATPGTTGTDTQYF

j_call: TRBJ2-1
d_call: NA
clone_size: NA
v_call: TRBV4-1
cdr3_nt: TGCGCCAGCAGCCAAGATCCAGGGGCTGTCGATGAGCAGTTCTTC
cdr3_aa: CASSQDPGAVDEQFF

j_call: TRBJ2-2
d_call: NA
clone_size: few
v_call: TRBV11-2
cdr3_nt: TGTGCCAGCAGCGACCAGACCGGGATCAACACCGGGGAGCTGTTTTTT
cdr3_aa: CASSDQTGINTGELFF

j_call: TRBJ1-1
d_call: NA
clone_size: NA
v_call: TRBV7-8
cdr3_nt: TGTGCCAGCAGTTTCGCGGAGGGCACTGAAGCTTTCTTT
cdr3_aa: CASSFAEGTEAFF

j_call: TRBJ2-2
d_call: TRBD1
clone_size: NA
v_call: TRBV12-3/TRBV12-4
cdr3_nt: TGTGCCAGCAGGGGGGGGGGACAGGGATCCACCGGGGAGCTGTTTTTT
cdr3_aa: CASRGGGQGSTGELFF

j_call: TRBJ2-1
d_call: NA
clone_size: NA
v_call: TRBV6-5
cdr3_nt: TGTGCCAGCAGAAAAACAAGTAGCTCCTACAATGAGCAGTTCTTC
cdr3_aa: CASRKTSSSYNEQFF

j_call: TRBJ1-2
d_call: NA
clone_size: NA
v_call: TRBV5-6
cdr3_nt: TGTGCCAGCAGCTTGAGTCCGGTCGGCGCCTATGGCTACACCTTC
cdr3_aa: CASSLSPVGAYGYTF

j_call: TRBJ1-5
d_call: NA
clone_size: NA
v_call: TRBV20-1
cdr3_nt: TGCAGTGCTAGAGATCTGGGTCAGCCCCAGCATTTT
cdr3_aa: CSARDLGQPQHF

j_call: TRBJ2-1
d_call: TRBD2
clone_size: NA
v_call: TRBV20-1
cdr3_nt: TGCAGTGCCACCACCCTACGGACTAGCTACAATGAGCAGTTCTTC
cdr3_aa: CSATTLRTSYNEQFF

j_call: TRBJ1-2
d_call: NA
clone_size: few
v_call: TRBV7-9
cdr3_nt: TGTGCCAGCAGCTTATTTACCACTCCCAATGACTATAACTATGGCTACACCTTC
cdr3_aa: CASSLFTTPNDYNYGYTF

j_call: TRBJ1-1
d_call: NA
clone_size: few
v_call: TRBV2
cdr3_nt: TGTGCCAGCATGCCCGGATGGAACACTGAAGCTTTCTTT
cdr3_aa: CASMPGWNTEAFF

j_call: TRBJ2-7
d_call: NA
clone_size: NA
v_call: TRBV5-6
cdr3_nt: TGTGCCAGCAGCTTTGGACGGTCTTCATTAGAGCAGTACTTC
cdr3_aa: CASSFGRSSLEQYF

j_call: TRBJ1-1
d_call: NA
clone_size: few
v_call: TRBV7-3
cdr3_nt: TGTGCCAGCAGCTTAATGTCGGGGCCCACTGAAGCTTTCTTT
cdr3_aa: CASSLMSGPTEAFF

j_call: TRBJ2-3
d_call: TRBD1
clone_size: few
v_call: TRBV12-3/TRBV12-4
cdr3_nt: TGTGCCAGCAGCCCCGCTTACAGGGGCTTGGCCGCCGGGGCAGATACGCAGTATTTT
cdr3_aa: CASSPAYRGLAAGADTQYF

j_call: TRBJ2-3
d_call: NA
clone_size: few
v_call: TRBV5-1
cdr3_nt: TGCGCCAGTACTACTGGACAGTCCACAGATACGCAGTATTTT
cdr3_aa: CASTTGQSTDTQYF

j_call: TRBJ2-3
d_call: TRBD1
clone_size: NA
v_call: TRBV29-1
cdr3_nt: TGCAGCGTAGCCCCGGGACAGGGGATGTCAGATACGCAGTATTTT
cdr3_aa: CSVAPGQGMSDTQYF

j_call: TRBJ1-5
d_call: NA
clone_size: NA
v_call: TRBV5-6
cdr3_nt: TGTGCCAGCAGCTTGGGCGCAGGGACTGGGAATCAGCCCCAGCATTTT
cdr3_aa: CASSLGAGTGNQPQHF

j_call: TRBJ2-3
d_call: NA
clone_size: NA
v_call: TRBV6-5
cdr3_nt: TGTGCCAGTGCAGAAACGGTCACAGATACGCAGTATTTT
cdr3_aa: CASAETVTDTQYF

j_call: TRBJ1-6
d_call: NA
clone_size: NA
v_call: TRBV3-1
cdr3_nt: TGTGCCAGCCAAGGGGTTTCGAAGAATTCACCCCTCCACTTT
cdr3_aa: CASQGVSKNSPLHF

j_call: TRBJ2-7
d_call: NA
clone_size: few
v_call: TRBV4-1
cdr3_nt: TGCGCCAGCAGCCACTACCCGGGATCCTACGAGCAGTACTTC
cdr3_aa: CASSHYPGSYEQYF

j_call: TRBJ2-1
d_call: TRBD2
clone_size: NA
v_call: TRBV19
cdr3_nt: TGTGCCAGTAGTCTCGGACTAGGTCGTAACCTCTACAATGAGCAGTTCTTC
cdr3_aa: CASSLGLGRNLYNEQFF

j_call: TRBJ1-1
d_call: TRBD1
clone_size: few
v_call: TRBV2
cdr3_nt: TGTGCCAGCGCTCCGGGCGGCAGGGGGCAGAAAGCTTTCTTT
cdr3_aa: CASAPGGRGQKAFF

j_call: TRBJ2-7
d_call: NA
clone_size: NA
v_call: TRBV27
cdr3_nt: TGTGCCAGCAGTTCGACTGGAGGCTACGAGCAGTACTTC
cdr3_aa: CASSSTGGYEQYF

j_call: TRBJ1-5
d_call: TRBD1
clone_size: NA
v_call: TRBV12-3/TRBV12-4
cdr3_nt: TGTGCCAGCAGTTTAGTCGATGGGGACAGGGGGAGGAATCAGCCCCAGCATTTT
cdr3_aa: CASSLVDGDRGRNQPQHF

j_call: TRBJ2-2
d_call: NA
clone_size: NA
v_call: TRBV5-6
cdr3_nt: TGTGCCAGCAGCTTGCCGGGGGTCAAAAAAACCGGGGAGCTGTTTTTT
cdr3_aa: CASSLPGVKKTGELFF

j_call: TRBJ1-5
d_call: NA
clone_size: few
v_call: TRBV18
cdr3_nt: TGTGCCAGCTCACCAGGGGGGGGCAACTATCAGCCCCAGCATTTT
cdr3_aa: CASSPGGGNYQPQHF